This record concerns one T cell receptor (beta chain) sequence. Antigen: not known. TCRdb passed the 5' RACE reads through MiXCR, listing each CDR3 protein once. There are 50,000 to 65,000 distinct CDR3 sequences in the sample; around 12% occur only once, and 1.2% to 1.5% lies in the top ten. Between the trimmed V and J ends, which lost 3 bases and 3 bases, there was a span of 9 bases. The CDR3 sequence is 13 residues long. CDR1 is MGHDK, CDR2 SYGVNS, per germline. This sample stems from a study of early T cells in non-severe SARS-CoV-2 infection. Findings and caveats of the study: Lookups in VDJdb leaned toward anti-spike CD8 responses and missed private and CD4 specificities.

Sequencing was done on a sample of whole blood. The chain uses TRBV25-1 and TRBJ2-7; no definite D call. The TCR originated in an adult who was a healthcare worker with PCR-confirmed SARS-CoV-2 infection or an uninfected control (not recorded which). The CDR3 reads CASSDYLGYEQYF. CDR3 coding DNA: TGTGCCAGCAGTGATTACTTGGGCTACGAGCAGTACTTC.